This T cell receptor beta chain was recorded in a study of cytomegalovirus exposure and HLA in healthy donors. Method: immunoSEQ multiplex PCR; TCRdb's copy keeps in-frame clones and lacks some. The table lists under 200,000 clones, approximately 78% of them singletons, with roughly 1.2% in the top ten. The CDR3 is made up of 16 amino acids. Trimming took 2 bases from V and 0 from J; bases not matched to a gene: 3. Germline CDR1 reads LNHDA; CDR2 reads SQIVND (reference sequence). The sequenced sample was PBMCs. The receptor was isolated from a woman younger than 45 in good health and CMV-seronegative. This sequence joins TRBV19 and TRBJ2-7; 11 bases agree with TRBD2. DNA for the CDR3: TGTGCCAGTAGTATAACTAGCGGGGGTTACTCCTACGAGCAGTACTTC. Amino acids: CASSITSGGYSYEQYF. Variable domain in full (rest from reference TRBV19 and TRBJ2-7): DGGITQSPKYLFRKEGQNVTLSCEQNLNHDAMYWYRQDPGQGLRLIYYSQIVNDFQKGDIAEGYSVSREKKESFPLTVTSAQKNPTAFYLCASSITSGGYSYEQYFGPGTRLTVT.